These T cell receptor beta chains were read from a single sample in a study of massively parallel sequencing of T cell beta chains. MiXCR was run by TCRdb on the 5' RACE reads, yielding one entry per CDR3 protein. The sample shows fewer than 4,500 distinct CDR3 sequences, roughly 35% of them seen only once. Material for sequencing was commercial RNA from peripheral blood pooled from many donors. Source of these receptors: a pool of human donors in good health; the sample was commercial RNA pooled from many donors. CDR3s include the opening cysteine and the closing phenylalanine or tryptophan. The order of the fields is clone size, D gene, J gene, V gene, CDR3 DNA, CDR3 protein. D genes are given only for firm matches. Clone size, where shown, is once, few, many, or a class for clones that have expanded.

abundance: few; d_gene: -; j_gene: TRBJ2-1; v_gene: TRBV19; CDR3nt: TGTGCCAGTAGTATCGCTACCTCGGATGAGCAGTTCTTC; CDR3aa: CASSIATSDEQFF
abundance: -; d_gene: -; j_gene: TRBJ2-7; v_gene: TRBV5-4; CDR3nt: TGTGCCAGCAGCTTGGAATTCGGGATTCGCGAGCAGTACTTC; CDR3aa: CASSLEFGIREQYF
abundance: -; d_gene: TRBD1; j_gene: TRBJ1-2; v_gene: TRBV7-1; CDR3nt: TGTGCCAGCAGCTCACAGGGGGCCCGCCGGCCTTATGGCTACACCTTC; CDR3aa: CASSSQGARRPYGYTF
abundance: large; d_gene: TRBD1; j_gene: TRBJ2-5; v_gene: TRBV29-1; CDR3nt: TGCAGCGTTGAGGGGACAGGAGAGACCCAGTACTTC; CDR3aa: CSVEGTGETQYF
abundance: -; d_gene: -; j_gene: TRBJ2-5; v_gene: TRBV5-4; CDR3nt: TGTGCCAGCAGCTTGGTACTTCGGACCGCCCAAGAGACCCAGTACTTC; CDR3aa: CASSLVLRTAQETQYF
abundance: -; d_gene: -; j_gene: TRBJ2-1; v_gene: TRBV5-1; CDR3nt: TGCGCCAGCAGCTTCGCTGGGGATGAGCAGTTCTTC; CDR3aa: CASSFAGDEQFF
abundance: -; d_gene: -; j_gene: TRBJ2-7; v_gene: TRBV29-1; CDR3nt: TGCAGCGTTGAAGATGCAGGGCCGGGAGAGCAGTACTTC; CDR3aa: CSVEDAGPGEQYF
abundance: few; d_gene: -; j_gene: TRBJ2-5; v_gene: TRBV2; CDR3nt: TGTGCCAGCAGTGAAGCCGAGGGAGGGACCCAGTACTTC; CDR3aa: CASSEAEGGTQYF
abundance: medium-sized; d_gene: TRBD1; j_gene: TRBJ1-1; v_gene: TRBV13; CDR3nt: TGTGCCAGCAGCCTTGACAGGGACGAAGCTTTCTTT; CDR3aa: CASSLDRDEAFF
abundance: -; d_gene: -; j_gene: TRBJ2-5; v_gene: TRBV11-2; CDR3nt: TGTGCCAGCACCACCGGGGGACTGGAGACCCAGTACTTC; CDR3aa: CASTTGGLETQYF
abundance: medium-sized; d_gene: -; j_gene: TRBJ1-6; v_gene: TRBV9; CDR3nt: TGTGCCAGCAGCGTAGGGGGGGGACCTTCACCCCTCCACTTT; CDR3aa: CASSVGGGPSPLHF
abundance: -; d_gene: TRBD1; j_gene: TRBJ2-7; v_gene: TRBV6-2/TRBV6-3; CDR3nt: TGTGCCAGCAGTTACTCGGGGACAGGGAACTCCTACGAGCAGTACTTC; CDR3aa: CASSYSGTGNSYEQYF
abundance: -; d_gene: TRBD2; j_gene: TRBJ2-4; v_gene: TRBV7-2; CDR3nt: TGTGCCAGCAGCTACGGGGGGAGGGAGAGCATTCAGTACTTC; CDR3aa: CASSYGGRESIQYF
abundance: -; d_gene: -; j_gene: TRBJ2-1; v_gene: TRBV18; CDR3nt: TGTGCCAGCTCACCTCCGGACACGTGGAATGAGCAGTTCTTC; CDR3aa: CASSPPDTWNEQFF
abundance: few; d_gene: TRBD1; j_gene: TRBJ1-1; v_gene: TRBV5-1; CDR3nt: TGCGCCAGCAGCCCGACACAGGGGGTTGGTGAAGCTTTCTTT; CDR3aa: CASSPTQGVGEAFF
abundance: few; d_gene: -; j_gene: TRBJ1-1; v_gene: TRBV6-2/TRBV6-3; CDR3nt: TGTGCCAGCAGTTCGGGCCCGAACACTGAAGCTTTCTTT; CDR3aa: CASSSGPNTEAFF
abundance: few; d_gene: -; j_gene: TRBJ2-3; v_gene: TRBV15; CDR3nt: TGTGCCACCAGCAGAGATATGGCAGATACGCAGTATTTT; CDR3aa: CATSRDMADTQYF
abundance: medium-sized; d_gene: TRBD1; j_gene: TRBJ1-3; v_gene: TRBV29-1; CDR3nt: TGCAGCGGTGTACAGGGGATCGGAAACACCATATATTTT; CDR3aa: CSGVQGIGNTIYF
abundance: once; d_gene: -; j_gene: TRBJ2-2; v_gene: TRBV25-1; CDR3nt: TGTGCCAGCAGTCCGTCGGACTATTCCGGGGAGCTGTTTTTT; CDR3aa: CASSPSDYSGELFF
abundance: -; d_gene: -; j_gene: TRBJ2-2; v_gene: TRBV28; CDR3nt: TGTGCCAGCAGTTTAGCAGGCGCGAACACCGGGGAGCTGTTTTTT; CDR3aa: CASSLAGANTGELFF
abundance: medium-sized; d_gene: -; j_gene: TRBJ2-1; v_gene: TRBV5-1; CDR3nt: TGCGCCAGCACCGGGAGTTTCTACAATGAGCAGTTCTTC; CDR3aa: CASTGSFYNEQFF
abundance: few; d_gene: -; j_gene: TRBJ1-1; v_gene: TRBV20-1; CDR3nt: TGCAGTGCTCCTGAGGGAAGGGGGAACACTGAAGCTTTCTTT; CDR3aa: CSAPEGRGNTEAFF